This TCR beta chain was recorded in a study of response to subunit inactivated influenza vaccine. Study observations and caveats: Authors suggested that a seasonal influenza vaccination recruits few new T cells each time.

In germline, CDR1 is MNHNS, CDR2 SASEGT. Germline trimming cut 6 bases from V and 3 bases from J; bases unmatched to any gene: 6. This CDR3 region has 14 residues. Comment on this clonotype: Its antigen remains unknown.

In TCRdb, the RT-PCR reads were re-called with MiXCR into one record per CDR3 protein. This table holds about 800,000 distinct CDR3 sequences, 20% to 25% found once. The material sequenced was PBMCs from blood, taken about 5 days after vaccination. The rearrangement joins TRBV6-1 to TRBJ1-2; 8 bases match TRBD1. The receptor was isolated from a man in his fifties or sixties who received an inactivated influenza vaccine. The CDR3 DNA sequence: TGTGCCAGCAGCAAGACAGGGGAGGACTATGGCTACACCTTC. Translation: CASSKTGEDYGYTF.